A single sample is the source of the 28 T cell receptor beta chains below, sequenced in a study of OX40 agonist ivuxolimab in advanced cancers. TCRdb's table, derived via immunoSEQ multiplex PCR, lists solely in-frame clones and lacks some. The sample lists approximately 94,000 clones, roughly 90% occurring once. Sequenced material: CD4+ or CD8+ T cells sorted from blood, taken in a trial of the OX40 agonist ivuxolimab. The receptor set was obtained from an adult with an advanced solid tumor such as melanoma, head and neck, liver or kidney cancer.

The chain employs TRBV5-3 and TRBJ2-7; D might be TRBD2 (5 bases). TRBV5-3 is an open reading frame whose function is uncertain. The CDR3 is 14 amino acids. V was trimmed by 3 bases and J by 2 bases, leaving 12 bases between them. The DNA of the CDR3 is TGTGCCAGAAGCTACCGGGATCCTGCCTACGAGCAGTACTTC. Protein product: CARSYRDPAYEQYF.

The chain has TRBV7-2 and TRBJ2-1; 10 bases agree with TRBD1. The CDR3 contains 15 residues. V gave up 3 bases and J gave up 7 bases; unmatched junction bases: 6. Germline V CDR1 and CDR2: SGHTA, FQGNSA. The CDR3 reads CASSFSRQGANEQFF. The DNA for the CDR3 is TGTGCCAGCAGCTTTAGTAGACAGGGGGCGAATGAGCAGTTCTTC.

The chain employs TRBV7-9 and TRBJ2-2, with a weak D call TRBD2 (5 bases). Trimming stripped 2 bases from V and 5 bases from J, with 9 bases between. Germline V CDR1 and CDR2: SEHNR, FQNEAQ (reference sequence). The CDR3 runs 14 residues. CDR3 in amino acids: CASSLFRGTGELFF. CDR3 DNA: TGTGCCAGCAGCTTATTCCGGGGTACCGGGGAGCTGTTTTTT.

This clone appeared once. The chain recombines TRBV30 with TRBJ2-1; possible D gene TRBD1, 6 bases. V gave up 0 bases and J gave up 3 bases, with 15 bases separating them. Germline values: CDR1 GTSNPN, CDR2 SVGIG (reference sequence). There are 16 residues in the CDR3. The CDR3 nucleotides are TGTGCCTGGAGTGTGGGGACACCCGGACTCTACAATGAGCAGTTCTTC. Residues: CAWSVGTPGLYNEQFF.

The V call is TRBV11-2, the J call TRBJ2-3; TRBD2 aligns across 11 bases. CDR3 length: 18 amino acids. The germline V gene encodes CDR1 SGHAT and CDR2 FQNNGV. V lost 1 base, J lost 2 bases, and 8 bases stayed unmatched. The CDR3 DNA reads TGTGCCAGCAGCTTAGGGGGTAGCGGGAGGGAGAACACAGATACGCAGTATTTT. It is translated as CASSLGGSGRENTDTQYF.

This clone was counted a few times. J is TRBJ2-4 and V is TRBV4-2, with 7 bases fitting TRBD1. Unmatched junction bases numbered 5, after V lost 0 bases and J lost 3 bases. The CDR3 has 16 residues. CDR1 LGHNA and CDR2 YNFKEQ come from the germline V gene. CDR3: CASSQEVGTDKNIQYF. In DNA, the CDR3 is TGTGCCAGCAGCCAAGAAGTCGGGACAGACAAAAACATTCAGTACTTC.

The rearrangement uses TRBV9 and TRBJ1-3; possibly TRBD1 for D (5 bases). CDR3 length equals 15 residues. V lost 0 bases and J lost 0, with 7 bases in between. Germline CDR1 reads SGDLS; CDR2 reads YYNGEE. CDR3 coding DNA: TGTGCCAGCAGCGTAGAGGACACCTCTGGAAACACCATATATTTT. It is translated as CASSVEDTSGNTIYF.

The V gene is TRBV21-1, the J gene TRBJ2-5; TRBD2 is the table's D call and was not checked against the DNA. TRBV21-1 is assigned pseudogene status. This CDR3 contains 17 residues. The CDR3 loop reads CASSRAGLAGEQETQYF. Here the CDR3 DNA reads TGTGCCAGCAGCCGCGCGGGGCTAGCGGGGGAACAAGAGACCCAGTACTTC.

The chain links TRBV2 to TRBJ1-1; 7 bases match TRBD1. This CDR3 region has 16 residues. CDR1 SNHLY and CDR2 FYNNEI come from the germline V gene. V was pared by 7 bases and J by 0 bases, with 11 bases of the junction left unmatched. In DNA, the CDR3 is TGTGCCAGCACCGAGGGACAGTGGGGATTGAACACTGAAGCTTTCTTT. Its protein product is CASTEGQWGLNTEAFF.

The V and J genes are TRBV19 and TRBJ2-2; D is possibly TRBD1 (6 bases). V lost 8 bases and J lost 8, with 12 bases in between. Germline V CDR1 and CDR2: LNHDA, SQIVND (reference sequence). CDR3 length: 12 amino acids. The CDR3 sequence is CASCLGTGELFF. The CDR3 coding sequence is TGTGCCAGTTGCCTTGGGACAGGGGAGCTGTTTTTT.

This clone was seen just once. This chain links TRBV5-5 with TRBJ1-1; D possibly corresponds to TRBD1 (6 bases). Germline CDR1 and CDR2: SGHKS and YYEKEE (reference sequence). The CDR3 is made up of 14 amino acids. V lost 2 bases and J lost 5, with 13 bases in between. The DNA for the CDR3 is TGTGCCAGCAGCTTTCTAGGACAGACGACTGAAGCTTTCTTT. As protein: CASSFLGQTTEAFF.

The CDR3 spells CASSGAAGRYGYTF. CDR3 coding DNA: TGTGCCAGCAGTGGGGCAGCGGGGCGGTATGGCTACACCTTC. V usage is TRBV25-1 and J usage is TRBJ1-2; tentatively, D is TRBD1 (5 bases). CDR3 size: 14 residues. V lost 4 bases, J lost 5 bases, and 14 bases lay in between. The V gene's germline CDR1 is MGHDK and CDR2 SYGVNS.

The chain couples TRBV28 to TRBJ1-4; the D gene is possibly TRBD1 (6 bases). With 4 bases removed from V and 4 bases from J, the gap between germline ends came to 13 bases. This CDR3 is built from 15 residues. Germline CDR1 MDHEN, CDR2 SYDVKM. Here the CDR3 reads CASSSWAGDNEKLFF. In DNA, the CDR3 is TGTGCCAGCAGTTCCTGGGCAGGGGATAATGAAAAACTGTTTTTT.

J is TRBJ2-7 and V is TRBV29-1; D is tentatively TRBD1 or TRBD2 (5 bases each). Trimming took 1 base from V and 2 from J, leaving 15 bases between them. The germline CDR1 and CDR2 sequences are SQVTM and ANQGSEA. This CDR3 region has 15 residues. The DNA of the CDR3 is TGCAGCGTTGAAGGGGGTGGGCAGGGAGCCTACGAGCAGTACTTC. This sequence encodes CSVEGGGQGAYEQYF.

The rearrangement links TRBV30 to TRBJ1-1, with D perhaps TRBD1 (5 bases). Looked up from germline, CDR1 is GTSNPN and CDR2 is SVGIG (reference sequence). The CDR3 runs 17 residues. Deletions cut 3 bases from V and 4 bases from J, with 24 bases between. The CDR3 DNA sequence: TGTGCCTGGAGGTACCGGCCAGGGAATGTGGAAGGCACTGAAGCTTTCTTT. It is translated as CAWRYRPGNVEGTEAFF.

The chain carries TRBV7-9 and TRBJ2-2, with D hard to call. From germline, CDR1 is SEHNR and CDR2 FQNEAQ (reference sequence). The V end lost 5 bases, the J end lost 7 bases, and 11 bases lay between the germline ends. CDR3 size: 13 residues. DNA for the CDR3: TGTGCCAGCAGCACCGACGTTGGCGGGGAGCTGTTTTTT. It translates to CASSTDVGGELFF.

On this clone: Other DNA sequences in the same sample also yield this CDR3. The V and J genes are TRBV5-1 and TRBJ2-5; the match to TRBD2 covers 7 bases. J was trimmed by 1 base and V by 1 base; bases with no gene match: 1. The CDR3 covers 14 residues. Germline CDR1 and CDR2: SGHRS and YFSETQ. CDR3 bases: TGCGCCAGCAGCTTGTCTAGCGGCCAAGAGACCCAGTACTTC. Translation: CASSLSSGQETQYF.

Here the CDR3 DNA reads TGTGCCAGCAGCTTAGAGGGTCGGGCCAAAAACATTCAGTACTTC. Amino acids: CASSLEGRAKNIQYF. The chain combines TRBV5-4 with TRBJ2-4, with TRBD2 as a possible D gene (5 bases). Germline V lookup: CDR1 SGHNT, CDR2 YYREEE (reference sequence). V lost 2 bases and J lost 1, with 10 bases in between. The CDR3 runs to 15 residues.

Points on this clone: This may be a read error: a much more frequent sequence differs by one nucleotide. V usage is TRBV13 and J usage is TRBJ1-6; D ambiguous. Germline CDR1 PRHDT, CDR2 FYEKMQ (reference sequence). The CDR3 length is 12 residues. V lost 6 bases to trimming and J lost 7 bases, with 7 bases between them. CDR3 residues: CASRAGNSPLHF. The CDR3 nucleotides read TGTGCCAGCAGAGCGGGGAATTCACCCCTCCACTTT.

The V call is TRBV19, the J call TRBJ2-1, with D maybe TRBD2 (6 bases). CDR1 LNHDA and CDR2 SQIVND come from the germline V gene (reference sequence). Deletions cut 7 bases from V and 6 bases from J, with 13 bases between. The CDR3 totals 13 residues. The CDR3: CASTRAGVNEQFF. CDR3 coding DNA: TGTGCCAGTACCAGAGCGGGCGTCAATGAGCAGTTCTTC.

This rearrangement joins TRBV2 to TRBJ2-2; D gene ambiguous. V lost 8 bases and J 6 bases, leaving 13 bases between the germline ends. CDR3 size: 13 residues. Germline CDR1 is SNHLY and CDR2 is FYNNEI. As DNA, the CDR3 is TGTGCCAGCTCGAAGGAATTCCCCGGGGAGCTGTTTTTT. Translating it yields CASSKEFPGELFF. Using reference TRBV2 and TRBJ2-2 for the parts outside the CDR3, the full variable domain is EPEVTQTPSHQVTQMGQEVILRCVPISNHLYFYWYRQILGQKVEFLVSFYNNEISEKSEIFDDQFSVERPDGSNFTLKIRSTKLEDSAMYFCASSKEFPGELFFGEGSRLTVL.

This chain uses TRBV5-1 with TRBJ2-5; 11 bases fit TRBD2. In germline, CDR1 is SGHRS, CDR2 YFSETQ. With V trimmed by 4 bases and J by 12 bases, 20 bases remained unmatched. This CDR3 contains 17 residues. CDR3 sequence (DNA): TGCGCCAGCAGCCTTCTCTCACTAGCGGGAGATGGGGGGCCCGAGTACTTC. It encodes CASSLLSLAGDGGPEYF.

The chain's CDR3 is CASSSRWGEKAFF. The CDR3 nucleotides read TGTGCCAGCAGCTCCAGGTGGGGGGAAAAAGCTTTCTTT. J is TRBJ1-1 and V is TRBV5-4; D perhaps matches TRBD1 (5 bases). The CDR3 spans 13 residues. Germline V gives CDR1 SGHNT, CDR2 YYREEE (reference sequence). The V and J ends lost 3 bases and 9 bases respectively, with 15 bases between them.

The chain carries TRBV9 and TRBJ1-1; D might be TRBD1 (5 bases). The germline gives CDR1 SGDLS, CDR2 YYNGEE. This CDR3 region has 14 residues. The V end was cut by 5 bases, the J end by 1 base, with 12 bases between. The CDR3 bases are TGTGCCAGCAGAGCGGAGGGGCCGAACACTGAAGCTTTCTTT. Its translation is CASRAEGPNTEAFF. Full variable domain (outside the CDR3, taken from reference TRBV9 and TRBJ1-1): DSGVTQTPKHLITATGQRVTLRCSPRSGDLSVYWYQQSLDQGLQFLIQYYNGEERAKGNILERFSAQQFPDLHSELNLSSLELGDSALYFCASRAEGPNTEAFFGQGTRLTVV.

This clone was counted between two and nine times. V is TRBV5-5 and J is TRBJ1-2; 7 nucleotides line up with TRBD1. The V gene end was trimmed by 4 bases and the J gene end by 4 bases; junction bases not matched to a gene: 7. CDR3 size: 14 residues. From germline, CDR1 is SGHKS and CDR2 YYEKEE (reference sequence). CDR3 amino acids: CASSPTGLTYGYTF. DNA for the CDR3: TGTGCCAGCAGCCCGACAGGGCTTACCTATGGCTACACCTTC.

The chain carries TRBV28 and TRBJ1-4; TRBD1 matches at 8 bases. The V segment lost 4 bases and the J segment 8 bases; nucleotides outside the gene matches: 6. From germline, CDR1 is MDHEN and CDR2 SYDVKM. The CDR3 loop spans 14 amino acids. CDR3 in amino acids: CASSSDRGGEKLFF. CDR3 sequence (DNA): TGTGCCAGCAGTTCTGACAGGGGAGGCGAAAAACTGTTTTTT.

This chain connects TRBV6-5 to TRBJ2-7, with a possible D match to TRBD1 (5 bases). This CDR3 has 14 amino acids. The V and J ends lost 6 bases and 2 bases respectively, with 14 bases between them. Per germline, CDR1 MNHEY and CDR2 SVGAGI. CDR3 protein: CASSWTRDTYEQYF. In DNA, the CDR3 is TGTGCCAGCAGCTGGACAAGGGATACCTACGAGCAGTACTTC.

The rearrangement joins TRBV29-1 to TRBJ2-3; D is possibly TRBD1 (6 bases). This CDR3 has 13 amino acids. Trimming cost V 4 bases and J 4 bases, with 12 bases left between them. Germline lookup yields CDR1 SQVTM and CDR2 ANQGSEA. CDR3 sequence reads: CSVGSSGADTQYF. The DNA for the CDR3 is TGCAGCGTTGGGTCCTCAGGGGCAGATACGCAGTATTTT.